A single sample is the source of the 11 T cell receptor beta chains below, sequenced in a study of shared clonotypes between healthy human individuals. The repertoire was sequenced with immunoSEQ multiplex PCR; TCRdb's copy has only in-frame clones and lacks some. Here the sample spans approximately 600,000 clones, roughly 96% being singletons. Naivety among CD8 cells was defined by CD45RO negativity and positive CCR7 selection, thereby excluding terminally differentiated effector memory CD45RA+ cells. The sample was naive CD8+ T cells sorted from blood. These receptors were collected from a woman in her thirties in good health.

This clone was counted only a few times. The V and J genes are TRBV4-1 and TRBJ2-7; D remains unclear. V lost 1 base, J lost 2 bases, and 9 bases lay in between. The CDR3 has 14 amino acids. From germline, CDR1 is MGHRA and CDR2 YSYEKL. CDR3 protein: CASSQGYSPYEQYF. The CDR3, as DNA: TGCGCCAGCAGCCAAGGGTATAGCCCCTACGAGCAGTACTTC.

The chain couples TRBV28 to TRBJ2-7, with D possibly TRBD2 on 6 matching bases. CDR1 is MDHEN, CDR2 SYDVKM, per germline. The V end was cut by 4 bases, the J end by 0 bases, with 28 bases between. There are 20 residues in the CDR3. The CDR3 coding sequence is TGTGCCAGCAGTTCAACCCATTTGTCCCCAACCCTGCGGGGCTCCTACGAGCAGTACTTC. Amino acids: CASSSTHLSPTLRGSYEQYF.

The V call is TRBV25-1, the J call TRBJ2-7; TRBD1 might be the D (6 bases). CDR3 length: 15 amino acids. Germline V gene sequence: CDR1 MGHDK, CDR2 SYGVNS. V dropped 5 bases and J dropped 1 base, with 15 bases sitting between them. DNA of the CDR3: TGTGCCAGCAGTACAGGGCCTGGGGATTCCTACGAGCAGTACTTC. Protein sequence: CASSTGPGDSYEQYF.

The rearrangement links TRBV9 to TRBJ2-7; the match to TRBD1 covers 12 bases. Germline CDR1 and CDR2: SGDLS and YYNGEE. The CDR3 consists of 15 residues. The V segment lost 3 bases and the J segment 6 bases; nucleotides outside the gene matches: 7. This CDR3 reads CASSASGTGGVEQYF. CDR3 bases: TGTGCCAGCAGCGCATCCGGGACAGGGGGCGTCGAGCAGTACTTC.

The rearrangement joins TRBV11-2 to TRBJ2-7; D is perhaps TRBD2 (5 bases). The V gene's germline CDR1 is SGHAT and CDR2 FQNNGV. Trimming took 1 base from V and 6 from J, leaving 13 bases between them. The CDR3 length is 14 residues. CDR3 sequence (DNA): TGTGCCAGCAGCTTAGGGGAGAAGGGAAGCGAGCAGTACTTC. Its protein product is CASSLGEKGSEQYF.

This chain uses TRBV2 with TRBJ2-3; D unclear. Trimming shortened V by 3 bases and J by 3 bases, and 7 bases separated the two germline ends. This CDR3 spans 13 amino acids. CDR1 and CDR2 (germline): SNHLY, FYNNEI. This CDR3 reads CASSDMGTDTQYF. DNA of the CDR3: TGTGCCAGCAGTGATATGGGTACAGATACGCAGTATTTT.

A single count supports this clone. The rearrangement joins TRBV5-6 to TRBJ1-1, with 9 bases aligning to TRBD1. Losses at the gene ends were 2 bases for V and 5 bases for J; bases not matched to a gene: 4. The germline CDR1 and CDR2 sequences are SGHDT and YYEEEE. The CDR3 totals 14 residues. CDR3 region: CASSFLTGGTEAFF. The DNA for the CDR3 is TGTGCCAGCAGCTTCCTGACAGGGGGTACTGAAGCTTTCTTT.

The chain carries TRBV27 and TRBJ2-3, with a possible D match to TRBD1 (6 bases). V was clipped by 0 bases and J by 2 bases, with 18 bases between them. CDR3 length: 18 residues. Germline V gene lookup returns CDR1 MNHEY and CDR2 SMNVEV (reference sequence). CDR3 residues: CASSLSAVQGRLTDTQYF. In DNA form, the CDR3 reads TGTGCCAGCAGTTTATCGGCAGTACAGGGTCGACTCACAGATACGCAGTATTTT.

The rearrangement uses TRBV27 and TRBJ1-4; the D is unclear. Germline lookup yields CDR1 MNHEY and CDR2 SMNVEV (reference sequence). The CDR3 loop spans 13 amino acids. The V end lost 2 bases, the J end lost 8 bases, and 9 bases lay between the germline ends. The CDR3 DNA follows: TGTGCCAGCAGTTTAGTCGGGAGGGAAAAACTGTTTTTT. It yields the protein CASSLVGREKLFF.

The gene calls are TRBV28 and TRBJ2-1; D not resolved. The V gene's germline CDR1 is MDHEN and CDR2 SYDVKM. This CDR3 has 13 residues. V lost 3 bases and J lost 8, with 11 bases in between. The DNA for the CDR3 is TGTGCCAGCAGTTTTAATAACTTAGATGAGCAGTTCTTC. This gives the protein CASSFNNLDEQFF.

For this clone: A junction boundary mismatches the germline segment, possibly from a read error. The chain couples TRBV5-6 to TRBJ2-7; D is undetermined. The V gene's germline CDR1 is SGHDT and CDR2 YYEEEE. The CDR3 totals 12 residues. CDR3 sequence reads: CASSWAATEANF. The CDR3 DNA follows: TGTGCCAGCAGCTGGGCCGCCACCGAGGCTAACTTC.